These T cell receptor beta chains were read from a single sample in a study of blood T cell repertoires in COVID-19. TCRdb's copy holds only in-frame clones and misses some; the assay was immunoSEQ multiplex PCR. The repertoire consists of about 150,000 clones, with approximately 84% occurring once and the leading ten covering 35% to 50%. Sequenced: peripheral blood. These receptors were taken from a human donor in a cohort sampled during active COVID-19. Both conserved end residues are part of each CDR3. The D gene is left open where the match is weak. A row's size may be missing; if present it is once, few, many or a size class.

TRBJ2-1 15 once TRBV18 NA TGTGCCAGCTCACCCCCCGGAGCTAGCCCCAATGAGCAGTTCTTC CASSPPGASPNEQFF
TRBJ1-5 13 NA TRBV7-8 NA TGTGCCAGCAGCTTAGGTCTGTATAAGCCCCAGCATTTT CASSLGLYKPQHF
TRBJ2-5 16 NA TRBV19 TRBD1 TGTGCCAGTAGTATAAGTCAGGCGACAGGGATGGAGACCCAGTACTTC CASSISQATGMETQYF
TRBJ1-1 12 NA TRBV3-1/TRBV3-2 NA TGTGCCAGCAGCCCGTCGGGGACTGAAGCTTTCTTT CASSPSGTEAFF
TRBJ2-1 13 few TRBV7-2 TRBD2 TGTGCCAGCATTTGGGGGGTAGCGGGAGAGCAGTTCTTC CASIWGVAGEQFF
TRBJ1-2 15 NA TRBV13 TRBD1 TGTGCCAGCAAAGAAACAGGGGTCACCCCCTATGGCTACACCTTC CASKETGVTPYGYTF
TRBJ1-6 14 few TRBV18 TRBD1 TGTGCCAGCTCACCAGACAGGGGGAGTTCACCCCTCCACTTT CASSPDRGSSPLHF
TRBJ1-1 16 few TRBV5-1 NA TGCGCCAGCAGCTTGTTGAGTCAGGCAGAAGGCACTGAAGCTTTCTTT CASSLLSQAEGTEAFF
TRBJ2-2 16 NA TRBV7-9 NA TGTGCCAGCACAAAAGTGGTTCCGCGGGGCACCGGGGAGCTGTTTTTT CASTKVVPRGTGELFF
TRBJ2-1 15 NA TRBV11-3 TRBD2 TGTGCCAGCAGCCCGACTAGCGGGGGGGATAATGAGCAGTTCTTC CASSPTSGGDNEQFF
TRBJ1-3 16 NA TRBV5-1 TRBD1 TGCGCCAGCAGCTTGGGGGTAGGGACAGGTGGAAACACCATATATTTT CASSLGVGTGGNTIYF
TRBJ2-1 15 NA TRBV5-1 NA TGCGCCAGCAGCTTCTCCGGGGAGGTATACAATGAGCAGTTCTTC CASSFSGEVYNEQFF
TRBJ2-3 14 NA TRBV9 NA TGTGCCAGCAGCGTAAGAGTCATCGCCGATACGCAGTATTTT CASSVRVIADTQYF
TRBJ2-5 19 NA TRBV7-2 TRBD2 TGTGCCAGCAGCTTATGGCGGGAGGGCCATCGGGGAAGGGGAGAGACCCAGTACTTC CASSLWREGHRGRGETQYF
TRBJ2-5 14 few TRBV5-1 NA TGCGCCAGCAGCTTCCAGTACCCCCAAGAGACCCAGTACTTC CASSFQYPQETQYF
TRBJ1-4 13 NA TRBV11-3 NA TGTGCCAGCAGCTGGGGCCCGGATGAAAAACTGTTTTTT CASSWGPDEKLFF
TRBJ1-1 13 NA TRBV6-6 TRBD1 TGTGCCAGCAGTTCCACAGGGGGTACTGAAGCTTTCTTT CASSSTGGTEAFF
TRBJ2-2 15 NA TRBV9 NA TGTGCCAGCAGCGTAGGGGCAGGAGGGGCCGGGGAGCTGTTTTTT CASSVGAGGAGELFF
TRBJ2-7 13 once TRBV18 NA TGTGCCAGCTCACCCACCAGGTTCGGCGAGCAGTACTTC CASSPTRFGEQYF
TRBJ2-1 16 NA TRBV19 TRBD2 TGTGCCAGTAGCGGACTAGCGGAAAACTCCTACAATGAGCAGTTCTTC CASSGLAENSYNEQFF
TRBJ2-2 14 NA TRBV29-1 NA TGCAGCGTTGAACCCGGGAGATCCACCGGGGAGCTGTTTTTT CSVEPGRSTGELFF
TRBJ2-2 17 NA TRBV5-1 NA TGCGCCAGCAGCTCCACTCAGGTGACAGGTGGATACGGGGAGCTGTTTTTT CASSSTQVTGGYGELFF
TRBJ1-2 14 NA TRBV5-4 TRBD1 TGTGCCAGCAGCCGGGGACAGGCTAACTATGGCTACACCTTC CASSRGQANYGYTF
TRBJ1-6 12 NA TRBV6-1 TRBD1 TGTGCCAGCGGAATGGACAGGACCAAGCTCCACTTT CASGMDRTKLHF
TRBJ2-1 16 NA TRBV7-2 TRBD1 TGTGCCAGCAGCATCTCTGGGACAGGGCGGGTCAATGAGCAGTTCTTC CASSISGTGRVNEQFF
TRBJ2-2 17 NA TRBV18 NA TGTGCCAGCTCTCCCTGGGCGGGTCGTATGAACACCGGGGAGCTGTTTTTT CASSPWAGRMNTGELFF
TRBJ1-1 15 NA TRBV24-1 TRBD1 TGTGCCACCAGTGACCGTGACAGGGATTCAGGTGAAGCTTTCTTT CATSDRDRDSGEAFF
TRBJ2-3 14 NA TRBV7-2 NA TGTGCCAGCAGCCCACAGGTGATCACAGATACGCAGTATTTT CASSPQVITDTQYF
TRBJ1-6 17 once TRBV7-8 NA TGTGCCAGCAGCTTAGCCGGAGGGGCCAACTATAATTCACCCCTCCACTTT CASSLAGGANYNSPLHF
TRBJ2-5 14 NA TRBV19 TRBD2 TGTGCCAGTAAGACTAGCGGGGGGCATGAGACCCAGTACTTC CASKTSGGHETQYF
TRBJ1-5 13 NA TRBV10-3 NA TGTGCCATCAGTGAACAGGGAAATCAGCCCCAGCATTTT CAISEQGNQPQHF
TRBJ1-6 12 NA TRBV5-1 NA TGCGCCAGCAGCTTAGGGGATTCACCCCTCCACTTT CASSLGDSPLHF
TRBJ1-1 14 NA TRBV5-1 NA TGCGCCAGCAGCGGTACAACAGGGAACACTGAAGCTTTCTTT CASSGTTGNTEAFF
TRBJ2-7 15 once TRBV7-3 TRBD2 TGTGCCAGCAGCGCTACTAGCGGGGAATTTGTACGGCAGTACTTC CASSATSGEFVRQYF
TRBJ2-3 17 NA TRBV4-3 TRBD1 TGCGCCAGCAGCGTCGGACAGGGGGCCTATAACACAGATACGCAGTATTTT CASSVGQGAYNTDTQYF
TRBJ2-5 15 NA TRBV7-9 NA TGTGCCAGCAGCTTAGTTCCCCGGGAGCAAGAGACCCAGTACTTC CASSLVPREQETQYF
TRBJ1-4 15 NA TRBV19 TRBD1 TGTGCCAGTAGTGCGCCGGGACAGACGAATGAAAAACTGTTTTTT CASSAPGQTNEKLFF
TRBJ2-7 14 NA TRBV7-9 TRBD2 TGTGCCAGCACTTTACCGGGAGGGACGAGCGAGCAGTACTTC CASTLPGGTSEQYF